This passage covers 24 T cell receptor beta chains from one sample sequenced in a study of blood T cell repertoires in COVID-19. The data were produced by immunoSEQ multiplex PCR, yet TCRdb's version contains in-frame clones alone and is incomplete. The sample contains about 100,000 clones, 70% to 90% of which appear only once. Sequencing was performed on peripheral blood. The receptor source for this set is a man aged 50 or older with active or convalescent COVID-19.

This clone occurred a few times. The V gene is TRBV30, the J gene TRBJ2-5, with TRBD2 matching over 13 bases. Germline V gene lookup returns CDR1 GTSNPN and CDR2 SVGIG (reference sequence). After removal of 2 bases from V and 2 bases from J, the junction contained 17 bases not matched to a gene. The CDR3 has 20 amino acids. The CDR3 region is CAWSLVGGLAGRKGQETQYF. The CDR3 coding sequence is TGTGCCTGGAGTTTAGTGGGGGGACTAGCGGGACGGAAGGGGCAAGAGACCCAGTACTTC.

The CDR3 reads CASSSGSYNSPLHF. For the CDR3, the DNA is TGTGCCAGCAGTTCAGGATCCTATAATTCACCCCTCCACTTT. This chain uses TRBV6-2 or TRBV6-3 with TRBJ1-6; D is unclear. The CDR3 is made up of 14 amino acids. Trimming pared 4 bases from V and 1 base from J, leaving 5 bases between. Germline values: CDR1 MNHEY, CDR2 SVGEGT.

This sequence joins TRBV10-3 and TRBJ1-5, with a possible D match to TRBD1 (5 bases). CDR3 size: 15 residues. Per the germline V gene, CDR1 is ENHRY and CDR2 is SYGVKD. Between the trimmed V and J ends, which lost 3 bases and 5 bases, there was a span of 14 bases. The CDR3 sequence: CAISDGGTVYQPQHF. The CDR3 DNA follows: TGTGCCATCAGTGATGGGGGGACCGTCTATCAGCCCCAGCATTTT.

The V gene is TRBV19, the J gene TRBJ2-3; unclear D gene. From germline, CDR1 is LNHDA and CDR2 SQIVND (reference sequence). V lost 6 bases to trimming and J lost 4 bases, with 14 bases between them. This CDR3 has 14 amino acids. The CDR3 DNA reads as TGTGCCAGTAGCAAAGCGAACACCGCAGATACGCAGTATTTT. Its translation is CASSKANTADTQYF. Looking up the rest from reference TRBV19 and TRBJ2-3 gives the full variable domain: DGGITQSPKYLFRKEGQNVTLSCEQNLNHDAMYWYRQDPGQGLRLIYYSQIVNDFQKGDIAEGYSVSREKKESFPLTVTSAQKNPTAFYLCASSKANTADTQYFGPGTRLTVL.

V and J are TRBV27 and TRBJ2-7, with 11 bases identical to TRBD1. V was clipped by 5 bases and J by 3 bases; unmatched bases: 9. The CDR3 spans 16 residues. The germline V gene has CDR1 MNHEY and CDR2 SMNVEV (reference sequence). CDR3 protein: CASSPLSGTGGYEQYV. As DNA, the CDR3 is TGTGCCAGCAGTCCCCTGAGCGGGACAGGGGGCTACGAGCAGTACGTC.

The J gene is TRBJ2-7, the V gene TRBV27; the D gene is possibly TRBD1 (5 bases). Trimming left V 4 bases short and J 0 bases short, with 7 bases between. The CDR3 consists of 13 residues. Germline loops: CDR1 MNHEY, CDR2 SMNVEV (reference sequence). The CDR3 sequence: CASSSDNSYEQYV. The CDR3 DNA sequence: TGTGCCAGCAGTTCGGACAACTCCTACGAGCAGTACGTC.

The V call is TRBV5-6, the J call TRBJ1-1; 7 nucleotides match TRBD1. V trimming: 2 bases; J trimming: 6 bases; junction bases outside the gene matches: 10. This CDR3 comprises 15 residues. CDR1 and CDR2 (germline): SGHDT, YYEEEE. The CDR3 sequence: CASSLGGGAVAEAFF. The CDR3 bases are TGTGCCAGCAGCTTAGGAGGGGGCGCGGTTGCTGAAGCTTTCTTT.

The chain combines TRBV7-2 with TRBJ1-4, with unresolved D. Between the trimmed V and J ends, which lost 4 bases and 6 bases, there was a span of 12 bases. CDR3 length: 14 residues. Per the germline V gene, CDR1 is SGHTA and CDR2 is FQGNSA. CDR3 nucleotide sequence: TGTGCCAGCAGCTCTAGAGGGTCGGATGAAAAACTGTTTTTT. This encodes CASSSRGSDEKLFF.

This sequence joins TRBV29-1 and TRBJ2-1; D perhaps matches TRBD1 (6 bases). The CDR3 has 14 residues. Germline V gene sequence: CDR1 SQVTM, CDR2 ANQGSEA. With 7 bases removed from V and 5 bases from J, the gap between germline ends came to 18 bases. In DNA form, the CDR3 reads TGCAGCGCCTCTCCAACCGGGACAAACAATGAGCAGTTCTTC. This sequence encodes CSASPTGTNNEQFF.

The genes are TRBV30 and TRBJ2-4; D may be TRBD2 (7 bases). V was shortened by 0 bases and J by 8 bases, with 11 bases between the two germline ends. Germline assignment: CDR1 GTSNPN and CDR2 SVGIG (reference sequence). CDR3 length: 13 residues. The CDR3 is CAWSVKGGDIQYF. CDR3 DNA sequence: TGTGCCTGGAGTGTGAAAGGGGGGGACATTCAGTACTTC. The full variable domain, rest sourced from reference TRBV30 and TRBJ2-4, is SQTIHQWPATLVQPVGSPLSLECTVEGTSNPNLYWYRQAAGRGLQLLFYSVGIGQISSEVPQNLSASRPQDRQFILSSKKLLLSDSGFYLCAWSVKGGDIQYFGAGTRLSVL.

The gene calls are TRBV4-3 and TRBJ2-1, with TRBD2 matching over 13 bases. The CDR3 is 16 amino acids. V lost 1 base and J lost 3; bases outside the gene matches: 0. Germline-derived CDR1 and CDR2 are LGHNA and YSLEER. Written as DNA, the CDR3 is TGCGCCAGCAGCCAAGGACTAGCGGGGGGCTACAATGAGCAGTTCTTC. This encodes CASSQGLAGGYNEQFF.

Remarks on this clone: Other DNA sequences in this specimen translate into the identical CDR3. The chain couples TRBV11-2 to TRBJ2-5; D remains ambiguous. CDR3 size: 12 residues. In germline, CDR1 is SGHAT, CDR2 FQNNGV. Trimming removed 3 bases at V and 4 bases at J, with 6 bases between. The CDR3 DNA is TGTGCCAGCAGCTTGGGCCGAGAGACCCAGTACTTC. Protein product: CASSLGRETQYF.

The chain couples TRBV11-2 to TRBJ2-1; 9 bases align to TRBD2. Trimming cost V 4 bases and J 5 bases; bases outside gene matches: 12. Germline V gives CDR1 SGHAT, CDR2 FQNNGV. CDR3 length: 17 amino acids. The CDR3 loop is CASSSWGLSGRNNEQFF. CDR3 sequence (DNA): TGTGCCAGCAGCTCCTGGGGCCTTAGCGGGAGAAACAATGAGCAGTTCTTC. The full variable domain, its missing parts supplied by reference TRBV11-2 and TRBJ2-1, is EAGVAQSPRYKIIEKRQSVAFWCNPISGHATLYWYQQILGQGPKLLIQFQNNGVVDDSQLPKDRFSAERLKGVDSTLKIQPAKLEDSAVYLCASSSWGLSGRNNEQFFGPGTRLTVL.

This clone was detected once. The chain uses TRBV18 and TRBJ1-5; TRBD1 might be the D (5 bases). Germline values: CDR1 KGHSH, CDR2 LQKENI. Trimming removed 2 bases at V and 4 bases at J, with 9 bases between. This CDR3 has 14 residues. For the CDR3, the DNA is TGTGCCAGCTCACCATCACGGGGGAATCAGCCCCAGCATTTT. Translated: CASSPSRGNQPQHF.

The CDR3 coding sequence is TGTGCCAGCTCACCACCTTCGGCAGGGGGCTTCTATGGCTACACCTTC. It specifies CASSPPSAGGFYGYTF. The chain joins TRBV18 to TRBJ1-2; 8 nucleotides agree with TRBD1. Germline lookup yields CDR1 KGHSH and CDR2 LQKENI. V gave up 0 bases and J gave up 4 bases; unmatched junction bases: 7. The CDR3 spans 16 residues.

The gene calls are TRBV3-1 (or the pseudogene TRBV3-2) and TRBJ1-2; D is unclear. V gave up 0 bases and J gave up 4 bases, with 15 bases separating them. Germline values: CDR1 LGHDT, CDR2 YNNKEL (reference sequence). This CDR3 contains 16 residues. CDR3 sequence: CASSQDVGGRSYGYTF. CDR3 nucleotides: TGTGCCAGCAGCCAAGATGTGGGAGGTAGGAGCTATGGCTACACCTTC.

The chain links TRBV19 to TRBJ2-3; TRBD2 matches at 9 bases. Germline V gene lookup returns CDR1 LNHDA and CDR2 SQIVND (reference sequence). The CDR3 spans 15 residues. V was pared by 1 base and J by 4 bases, with 3 bases of the junction left unmatched. The chain's CDR3 is CASSIGLAAADTQYF. The CDR3, as DNA: TGTGCCAGTAGTATAGGACTAGCGGCTGCAGATACGCAGTATTTT.

This chain links TRBV18 with TRBJ2-5; D is perhaps TRBD1 (6 bases). Per the germline V gene, CDR1 is KGHSH and CDR2 is LQKENI. The germline V and J ends were trimmed by 2 bases and 0 bases, with 16 bases remaining between them. The CDR3 is 17 amino acids. The CDR3 sequence is CASSPDRGQSNQETQYF. The CDR3 DNA follows: TGTGCCAGCTCACCAGACCGAGGACAGTCTAACCAAGAGACCCAGTACTTC.

The chain recombines TRBV28 with TRBJ1-3; 12 nucleotides align to TRBD1. V was pared by 5 bases and J by 4 bases, with 18 bases of the junction left unmatched. The CDR3 has 20 amino acids. Looked up from germline, CDR1 is MDHEN and CDR2 is SYDVKM. The CDR3 DNA is TGTGCCAGCAGTCGCACTTTCCTCCGGGACAGGGGGCGCTGGGGAAACACCATATATTTT. Translated: CASSRTFLRDRGRWGNTIYF.

The chain combines TRBV7-8 with TRBJ2-3, with 11 bases fitting TRBD2. The germline V gene has CDR1 SGHVS and CDR2 FQNEAQ. Unmatched junction bases numbered 4, after V lost 1 base and J lost 4 bases. The CDR3 is 16 residues long. The CDR3 DNA reads as TGTGCCAGCAGCTTAGGTAGCGGGGGGGCCGCAGATACGCAGTATTTT. It encodes CASSLGSGGAADTQYF.

The chain links TRBV7-2 to TRBJ2-2; 9 nucleotides line up with TRBD2. Trimming took 4 bases from V and 6 from J; bases not matched to a gene: 6. CDR1 is SGHTA and CDR2 is FQGNSA in the germline V gene. CDR3 size: 15 residues. This CDR3 is CASSYRLAGSGELFF. The CDR3 DNA sequence: TGTGCCAGCAGCTATAGGCTAGCGGGGTCCGGGGAGCTGTTTTTT.

The chain is built from TRBV6-6 and TRBJ2-3; TRBD2 might be the D (5 bases). Trimming pared 5 bases from V and 1 base from J, leaving 19 bases between. The germline gives CDR1 MNHNY, CDR2 SVGAGI (reference sequence). The CDR3 sequence is 17 residues long. This CDR3 is CASSPGPPGSGTDTQYF. In nucleotides, the CDR3 is TGTGCCAGCAGTCCGGGTCCCCCGGGATCCGGCACAGATACGCAGTATTTT.

V is TRBV28 and J is TRBJ2-1; D is undetermined. The CDR3 length is 13 residues. From germline, CDR1 is MDHEN and CDR2 SYDVKM. The germline V and J ends were trimmed by 2 bases and 5 bases, with 7 bases remaining between them. As DNA, the CDR3 is TGTGCCAGCAGTTTACGTCCTAACAATGAGCAGTTCTTC. This translates into CASSLRPNNEQFF. Full variable domain (remainder filled in from reference TRBV28 and TRBJ2-1): DVKVTQSSRYLVKRTGEKVFLECVQDMDHENMFWYRQDPGLGLRLIYFSYDVKMKEKGDIPEGYSVSREKKERFSLILESASTNQTSMYLCASSLRPNNEQFFGPGTRLTVL.

This clone has only a few counts. The rearrangement links TRBV7-2 to TRBJ2-1, with 10 bases identical to TRBD2. J was trimmed by 7 bases and V by 3 bases; bases with no gene match: 6. Germline V gene lookup returns CDR1 SGHTA and CDR2 FQGNSA. This CDR3 comprises 15 residues. This CDR3 is CASSFLSSGGNEQFF. The CDR3 coding sequence is TGTGCCAGCAGCTTTCTGTCTAGCGGGGGTAATGAGCAGTTCTTC.